The 24 T cell receptor beta chains in this list originate from one sample, sequenced in a study of blood T cell repertoires in COVID-19. Method: immunoSEQ multiplex PCR; TCRdb's copy keeps in-frame clones and lacks some. The table includes 200,000 to 250,000 clones, just over 85% detected once. Material for sequencing was peripheral blood. These receptors were collected from a man in his thirties or forties who had recovered from COVID-19.

This clone has a single count. V is TRBV5-4 and J is TRBJ2-3; TRBD2 matches 8 bases. The J segment lost 0 bases and the V segment lost 4 bases, leaving 13 bases of the junction unmatched. The CDR3 extends over 18 amino acids. The germline CDR1 and CDR2 sequences are SGHNT and YYREEE (reference sequence). The DNA for the CDR3 is TGTGCCAGCAGCCCGCCCGGGACTAGGCCGCCTAGCACAGATACGCAGTATTTT. Translated: CASSPPGTRPPSTDTQYF.

The chain couples TRBV5-4 to TRBJ2-5; TRBD2 might be the D (6 bases). The length of the CDR3 is 15 residues. V dropped 0 bases and J dropped 4 bases, with 13 bases sitting between them. The germline V gene has CDR1 SGHNT and CDR2 YYREEE (reference sequence). DNA for the CDR3: TGTGCCAGCAGCTTGGGGGCTAGCGACCCAGAGACCCAGTACTTC. Translation: CASSLGASDPETQYF.

This clone was seen a few times. Written as DNA, the CDR3 is TGTGCCAGCAGTGACGACCCAGACAGGGGCACCGGGGAGCTGTTTTTT. This translates into CASSDDPDRGTGELFF. The chain has TRBV6-4 and TRBJ2-2; TRBD1 matches at 8 bases. The trim removed 2 bases at V and 4 bases at J, leaving 6 bases unmatched. The CDR3 has 16 amino acids. CDR1 and CDR2 (germline): MRHNA, SNTAGT.

The rearrangement links TRBV7-9 to TRBJ1-4; 7 bases fit TRBD1. V trimming: 7 bases; J trimming: 1 base; junction bases outside the gene matches: 15. The germline gives CDR1 SEHNR, CDR2 FQNEAQ (reference sequence). This CDR3 is built from 18 residues. The CDR3 reads CASNWGQGVIGTNEKLFF. The CDR3 DNA is TGTGCCAGCAACTGGGGGCAGGGGGTCATTGGAACTAATGAAAAACTGTTTTTT. The variable domain in full, completed from reference TRBV7-9 and TRBJ1-4, reads DTGVSQNPRHKITKRGQNVTFRCDPISEHNRLYWYRQTLGQGPEFLTYFQNEAQLEKSRLLSDRFSAERPKGSFSTLEIQRTEQGDSAMYLCASNWGQGVIGTNEKLFFGSGTQLSVL.

The chain joins TRBV10-1 to TRBJ2-4; D is unclear. CDR1 and CDR2 from the germline V gene are WNHNN and SYGVQD (reference sequence). This CDR3 comprises 14 residues. Trimming took 3 bases from V and 3 from J, leaving 9 bases between them. CDR3 sequence (DNA): TGCGCCAGCAGTGAACGGAGACTCAAAAACATTCAGTACTTC. This sequence encodes CASSERRLKNIQYF.

This chain uses TRBV3-1 (or the pseudogene TRBV3-2) with TRBJ2-5, with D possibly TRBD2 on 7 matching bases. Trimming cost V 3 bases and J 6 bases, with 11 bases left between them. CDR1 LGHDT and CDR2 YNNKEL come from the germline V gene (reference sequence). The CDR3 consists of 13 residues. DNA for the CDR3: TGTGCCAGCAGCCATGGGGGGGGGCAGACCCAGTACTTC. This gives the protein CASSHGGGQTQYF.

The chain recombines TRBV12-3 or TRBV12-4 with TRBJ2-2; 8 nucleotides align to TRBD1. Germline trimming cut 8 bases from V and 6 bases from J; bases unmatched to any gene: 5. The CDR3 has 13 residues. The CDR3 loop reads CASLGQGSGELFF. As DNA, the CDR3 is TGTGCCAGCCTTGGACAGGGATCCGGGGAGCTGTTTTTT.

The rearrangement uses TRBV6-5 and TRBJ2-7; the D is unclear. CDR1 is MNHEY, CDR2 SVGAGI, per germline. The CDR3 length is 13 residues. The V end was cut by 8 bases, the J end by 5 bases, with 16 bases between. Written as DNA, the CDR3 is TGTGCCAGCGGTTCTTTAGGAGCCAACGAGCAGTACTTC. Residues: CASGSLGANEQYF.

J is TRBJ1-1 and V is TRBV6-5; 7 positions agree with TRBD1. The CDR3 totals 14 residues. Germline CDR1 is MNHEY and CDR2 is SVGAGI. Losses at the gene ends were 7 bases for V and 1 base for J; bases not matched to a gene: 6. CDR3 coding DNA: TGTGCCAGCATGGGACAGCTACCGAACACTGAAGCTTTCTTT. It yields the protein CASMGQLPNTEAFF.

This chain links TRBV6-5 with TRBJ1-2; no clear D. The germline gives CDR1 MNHEY, CDR2 SVGAGI. Deletions cut 3 bases from V and 0 bases from J, with 14 bases between. This CDR3 spans 16 amino acids. DNA for the CDR3: TGTGCCAGCAGTTATGGAGTTAGTGCGGCTAACTATGGCTACACCTTC. It codes for CASSYGVSAANYGYTF.

The chain employs TRBV5-1 and TRBJ2-2; 8 bases are shared with TRBD2. Per the germline V gene, CDR1 is SGHRS and CDR2 is YFSETQ. The CDR3 runs to 14 residues. Germline trimming cut 7 bases from V and 2 bases from J; bases unmatched to any gene: 4. The CDR3 coding sequence is TGCGCCAGCCTAAGCGGGGGTAACACCGGGGAGCTGTTTTTT. Translated, it gives CASLSGGNTGELFF.

The chain carries TRBV19 and TRBJ2-3; D remains unclear. The germline V and J ends were trimmed by 5 bases and 2 bases, with 17 bases remaining between them. The CDR3 runs to 16 residues. From germline, CDR1 is LNHDA and CDR2 SQIVND (reference sequence). The CDR3 reads CASSPLPGTYTDTQYF. The CDR3 DNA reads as TGTGCCAGTAGTCCCCTGCCGGGTACCTACACAGATACGCAGTATTTT.

In this sample, this clone turned up once. V usage is TRBV13 and J usage is TRBJ1-2; TRBD1 agrees at 9 bases. This CDR3 is 15 amino acids long. Germline V CDR1 and CDR2: PRHDT, FYEKMQ (reference sequence). Trimming at V came to 4 bases and at J to 7 bases, leaving 10 bases not matched to a gene. The CDR3 region is CASSSPDRGSFGYTF. The CDR3 DNA reads TGTGCCAGCAGCTCTCCAGACAGGGGGTCCTTTGGCTACACCTTC.

V is TRBV21-1 and J is TRBJ2-4; the D segment call TRBD2 is taken from the table without a DNA check. TRBV21-1 is marked as a pseudogene. The CDR3 loop spans 13 amino acids. CDR3 loop: CASTPGAKNIQYF. The CDR3 DNA sequence: TGTGCCAGCACCCCCGGAGCCAAAAACATTCAGTACTTC.

The chain couples TRBV19 to TRBJ1-3, with D perhaps TRBD1 (5 bases). Trimming removed 2 bases at V and 0 bases at J, with 8 bases between. CDR3 length equals 15 residues. Germline V gives CDR1 LNHDA, CDR2 SQIVND (reference sequence). The CDR3 here is CASSISGVSGNTIYF. CDR3 coding DNA: TGTGCCAGTAGTATATCGGGGGTCTCTGGAAACACCATATATTTT.

The rearrangement joins TRBV7-2 to TRBJ2-7; 8 bases map to TRBD2. The germline CDR1 and CDR2 sequences are SGHTA and FQGNSA. J gave up 6 bases and V 1 base, and 8 bases lay outside the gene matches. This CDR3 region has 15 residues. The CDR3 bases are TGTGCCAGCAGCTTAGTATCTAGCGGGCCCACCGAGCAGTACTTC. Translating gives CASSLVSSGPTEQYF.

The V and J genes are TRBV11-2 and TRBJ2-7; TRBD2 agrees at 8 bases. Germline CDR1 is SGHAT and CDR2 is FQNNGV. V was pared by 0 bases and J by 3 bases, with 10 bases of the junction left unmatched. The CDR3 loop spans 17 amino acids. For the CDR3, the DNA is TGTGCCAGCAGCTTAGATCGGGGGGGCTTCCCTAACTACGAGCAGTACTTC. Translated, it gives CASSLDRGGFPNYEQYF.

The chain couples TRBV4-1 to TRBJ2-2; D gene uncertain. This CDR3 region has 12 residues. Trimming removed 4 bases from V and 3 bases from J, with 3 bases in between. The germline V gene encodes CDR1 MGHRA and CDR2 YSYEKL. The CDR3 sequence is CASSPDTGELFF. The CDR3 coding sequence is TGCGCCAGCAGCCCAGACACCGGGGAGCTGTTTTTT.

This chain connects TRBV10-3 to TRBJ2-5; tentatively, D is TRBD1 (5 bases). The germline CDR1 and CDR2 sequences are ENHRY and SYGVKD. The CDR3 is 14 residues long. Trimming removed 0 bases at V and 5 bases at J, with 10 bases between. CDR3 DNA: TGTGCCATCAGTGAGTCAAGGGGAAAGGAGACCCAGTACTTC. Translation: CAISESRGKETQYF.

The chain combines TRBV4-1 with TRBJ1-4; tentatively, D is TRBD1 (6 bases). CDR3 length: 15 amino acids. Between the trimmed V and J ends, which lost 2 bases and 7 bases, there was a span of 14 bases. Germline V gene lookup returns CDR1 MGHRA and CDR2 YSYEKL. The CDR3 region is CASSQPDRTSEKLFF. CDR3 in DNA: TGCGCCAGCAGCCAACCGGACAGAACGAGTGAAAAACTGTTTTTT.

The genes are TRBV4-3 and TRBJ1-1; D is unclear. Trimming pared 0 bases from V and 3 bases from J, leaving 11 bases between. The CDR3 has 15 amino acids. Germline CDR1 reads LGHNA; CDR2 reads YSLEER. DNA of the CDR3: TGCGCCAGCAGCCAAGATGATTGGAGGTACACTGAAGCTTTCTTT. Its translation is CASSQDDWRYTEAFF.

V usage is TRBV2 and J usage is TRBJ1-6, with TRBD1 matching over 9 bases. Germline V lookup: CDR1 SNHLY, CDR2 FYNNEI. Trimming at V came to 10 bases and at J to 5 bases, leaving 9 bases not matched to a gene. The CDR3 sequence is 15 residues long. CDR3 residues: CAINPGQGNNSPLHF. CDR3 DNA: TGTGCCATCAACCCGGGACAGGGAAATAATTCACCCCTCCACTTT.

This chain joins TRBV4-1 and TRBJ2-7, with 10 bases identical to TRBD2. This CDR3 contains 17 residues. The V gene's germline CDR1 is MGHRA and CDR2 YSYEKL. J lost 5 bases, V lost 0 bases, and 10 bases had no gene match. CDR3 coding DNA: TGCGCCAGCAGCCAAGAAATCCTGAGCGGGGGGGCCGACGAGCAGTACTTC. It translates to CASSQEILSGGADEQYF.

CDR3 bases: TGTGCCAGCAGCTTAGCTCTGGGGGCGTCGGGGGAGCAGTACTTC. Translating gives CASSLALGASGEQYF. This chain connects TRBV7-6 to TRBJ2-7; tentatively, D is TRBD1 (6 bases). Per the germline V gene, CDR1 is SGHVS and CDR2 is FNYEAQ. The CDR3 is 15 residues long. The V gene lost 0 bases and the J gene lost 7 bases, with 16 bases spanning the gap. Supplemented by reference TRBV7-6 and TRBJ2-7, the full variable domain reads GAGVSQSPRYKVTKRGQDVALRCDPISGHVSLYWYRQALGQGPEFLTYFNYEAQQDKSGLPNDRFSAERPEGSISTLTIQRTEQRDSAMYRCASSLALGASGEQYFGPGTRLTVT.